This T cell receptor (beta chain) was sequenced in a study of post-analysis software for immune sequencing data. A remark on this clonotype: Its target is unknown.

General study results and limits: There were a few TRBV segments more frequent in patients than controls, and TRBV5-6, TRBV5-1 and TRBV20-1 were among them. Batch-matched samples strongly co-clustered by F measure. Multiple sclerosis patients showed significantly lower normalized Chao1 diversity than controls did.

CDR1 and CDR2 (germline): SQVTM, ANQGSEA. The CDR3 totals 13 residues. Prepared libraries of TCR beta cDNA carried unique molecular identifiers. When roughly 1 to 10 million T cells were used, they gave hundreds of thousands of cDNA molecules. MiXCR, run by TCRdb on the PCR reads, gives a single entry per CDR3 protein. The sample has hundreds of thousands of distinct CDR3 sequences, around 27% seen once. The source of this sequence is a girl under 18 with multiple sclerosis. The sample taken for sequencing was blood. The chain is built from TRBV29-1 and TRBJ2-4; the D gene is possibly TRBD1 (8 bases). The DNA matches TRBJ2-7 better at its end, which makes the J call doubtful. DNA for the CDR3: TGCAGCGTTACAGGGGGGGTCTCTTACGAGCAGTACTTC. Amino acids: CSVTGGVSYEQYF.